Following are 17 T cell receptor beta chains from one sample sequenced in a study of cytomegalovirus exposure and HLA in healthy donors. Vbeta (60) and Jbeta (13) primers were used in the PCR. Generated by immunoSEQ multiplex PCR, the TCRdb table keeps only in-frame clones and is missing some. The table records under 200,000 clones, about four fifths of them present only once. Sequenced sample: PBMCs. These receptors originate from a woman between 18 and 30 years old in good health and CMV-seronegative.

In DNA, the CDR3 is TGTGCCAGCACCCGGACTCGGGTCTCCTACAATGAGCAGTTCTTC. This translates into CASTRTRVSYNEQFF. The rearrangement uses TRBV27 and TRBJ2-1; a weak D match, TRBD2 (5 bases). This CDR3 has 15 residues. Looked up from germline, CDR1 is MNHEY and CDR2 is SMNVEV (reference sequence). V gave up 7 bases and J gave up 0 bases, with 13 bases separating them.

The CDR3 loop reads CASSLVSVTGELFF. DNA for the CDR3: TGTGCCAGCAGCTTAGTGAGCGTCACCGGGGAGCTGTTTTTT. The chain combines TRBV11-3 with TRBJ2-2; no reliable D call. Germline values: CDR1 SGHNT, CDR2 YENEEA. Trimming stripped 1 base from V and 4 bases from J, with 7 bases between. The CDR3 consists of 14 residues.

The chain links TRBV5-1 to TRBJ2-3, with 8 bases fitting TRBD2. The CDR3 loop spans 17 amino acids. CDR1 and CDR2 from the germline V gene are SGHRS and YFSETQ. V lost 0 bases to trimming and J lost 5 bases; unmatched junction nucleotides: 11. In DNA form, the CDR3 reads TGCGCCAGCAGCTTGGATGGGTCAGCGGGAGAGGAAGATACGCAGTATTTT. Encoded protein: CASSLDGSAGEEDTQYF.

The chain combines TRBV2 with TRBJ2-1; D is possibly TRBD1 (5 bases). V dropped 5 bases and J dropped 7 bases, with 9 bases sitting between them. Germline lookup yields CDR1 SNHLY and CDR2 FYNNEI. The CDR3 sequence is 12 residues long. The DNA of the CDR3 is TGTGCCAGCAGTCGACAGATTAATGAGCAGTTCTTC. Residues: CASSRQINEQFF. Full variable domain (remainder filled in from reference TRBV2 and TRBJ2-1): EPEVTQTPSHQVTQMGQEVILRCVPISNHLYFYWYRQILGQKVEFLVSFYNNEISEKSEIFDDQFSVERPDGSNFTLKIRSTKLEDSAMYFCASSRQINEQFFGPGTRLTVL.

The chain links TRBV5-4 to TRBJ2-7; 9 bases align to TRBD2. Germline CDR1 reads SGHNT; CDR2 reads YYREEE (reference sequence). Unmatched junction bases numbered 9, after V lost 5 bases and J lost 6 bases. The CDR3 is 14 amino acids. In DNA form, the CDR3 reads TGTGCCAGCAGAGCCGGGACTAGCACTCTCGAGCAGTACTTC. This translates into CASRAGTSTLEQYF.

This clone was recorded only once. CDR3: CASSLARGGDTQYF. The DNA of the CDR3 is TGTGCCAGCAGCTTGGCGCGGGGGGGGGATACGCAGTATTTT. V and J are TRBV5-4 and TRBJ2-3, with 9 bases that match TRBD2. Trimming at V came to 0 bases and at J to 6 bases, leaving 2 bases not matched to a gene. The CDR3 runs 14 residues. Germline lookup yields CDR1 SGHNT and CDR2 YYREEE (reference sequence).

This chain links TRBV10-3 with TRBJ1-2; no firm D call. This CDR3 has 15 residues. V was clipped by 6 bases and J by 2 bases, with 16 bases between them. The V gene's germline CDR1 is ENHRY and CDR2 SYGVKD. The CDR3 nucleotides are TGTGCCATCAGGCCGACTGAAAACCGAAACTATGGCTACACCTTC. Its translation: CAIRPTENRNYGYTF.

The chain is built from TRBV10-3 and TRBJ2-2; D uncertain. CDR3 length equals 14 residues. The ends were cut back, 2 bases at V and 1 base at J, with 5 bases in the middle. Germline V gives CDR1 ENHRY, CDR2 SYGVKD. The CDR3 nucleotides read TGTGCCATCAGTGAGGCAGGGAACACCGGGGAGCTGTTTTTT. It specifies CAISEAGNTGELFF.

This clone has just one count. The chain employs TRBV30 and TRBJ2-7; 7 bases are a match to TRBD2. Per germline, CDR1 GTSNPN and CDR2 SVGIG (reference sequence). The CDR3 has 12 amino acids. V dropped 7 bases and J dropped 3; count of bases not matched to a gene: 6. CDR3 DNA sequence: TGTGCCTACGGACTAGGGGTCTACGAGCAGTACTTC. Protein: CAYGLGVYEQYF. The full variable domain, rest sourced from reference TRBV30 and TRBJ2-7, is SQTIHQWPATLVQPVGSPLSLECTVEGTSNPNLYWYRQAAGRGLQLLFYSVGIGQISSEVPQNLSASRPQDRQFILSSKKLLLSDSGFYLCAYGLGVYEQYFGPGTRLTVT.

This chain connects TRBV28 to TRBJ2-7; 10 bases are a match to TRBD1. The CDR3 spans 19 residues. Losses at the gene ends were 5 bases for V and 4 bases for J; bases not matched to a gene: 20. Germline loops: CDR1 MDHEN, CDR2 SYDVKM. CDR3 in amino acids: CASSRLISGPGQGTYEQYF. CDR3 bases: TGTGCCAGCAGTAGGCTTATTTCCGGCCCGGGACAGGGGACTTACGAGCAGTACTTC.

This clone came up a few times. The chain joins TRBV6-9 to TRBJ1-2; D unclear. Germline assignment: CDR1 MNHGY and CDR2 SVAAGI. The CDR3 loop spans 13 amino acids. Trimming took 8 bases from V and 0 from J, leaving 10 bases between them. CDR3 in amino acids: CASELPANYGYTF. CDR3 nucleotide sequence: TGTGCCAGCGAGCTCCCTGCTAACTATGGCTACACCTTC.

The gene calls are TRBV18 and TRBJ1-2; 7 bases fit TRBD1. The CDR3 covers 15 residues. CDR1 is KGHSH and CDR2 is LQKENI in the germline V gene. Germline trimming cut 4 bases from V and 2 bases from J; bases unmatched to any gene: 7. CDR3 sequence (DNA): TGTGCCAGCTCACGAGTACAGGGGACAAACTATGGCTACACCTTC. It encodes CASSRVQGTNYGYTF. The entire variable domain, with the rest obtained from reference TRBV18 and TRBJ1-2, is as follows: NAGVMQNPRHLVRRRGQEARLRCSPMKGHSHVYWYRQLPEEGLKFMVYLQKENIIDESGMPKERFSAEFPKEGPSILRIQQVVRGDSAAYFCASSRVQGTNYGYTFGSGTRLTVV.

The rearrangement links TRBV5-4 to TRBJ1-2; 12 bases are a match to TRBD1. CDR3 length equals 18 residues. With 4 bases clipped from V and 3 bases from J, the junction kept 13 bases outside the gene matches. Germline CDR1 is SGHNT and CDR2 is YYREEE (reference sequence). CDR3 sequence reads: CASSDLPGTGGADYGYTF. The CDR3 nucleotides read TGTGCCAGCAGCGACCTCCCCGGGACAGGGGGCGCGGACTATGGCTACACCTTC.

The V and J genes are TRBV27 and TRBJ1-4; the D is unclear. Trimming cost V 4 bases and J 6 bases, with 12 bases left between them. Per the germline V gene, CDR1 is MNHEY and CDR2 is SMNVEV (reference sequence). The CDR3 spans 14 residues. The CDR3 DNA follows: TGTGCCAGCAGTTCAGGAGGGATCGATGAAAAACTGTTTTTT. This sequence encodes CASSSGGIDEKLFF.

The chain carries TRBV21-1 and TRBJ1-5; the table's TRBD1 call for D was not verified on the DNA. TRBV21-1 is an annotated pseudogene. This CDR3 region has 17 residues. The CDR3, as DNA: TGTGCCAGCAGCAAATATCCGCTAGACAGGGACAATCAGCCCCAGCATTTT. Amino acids: CASSKYPLDRDNQPQHF.

This chain joins TRBV6-4 and TRBJ1-2, with D perhaps matching TRBD1 (5 bases). V was pared by 8 bases and J by 0 bases, with 19 bases between. The CDR3 consists of 16 residues. From germline, CDR1 is MRHNA and CDR2 SNTAGT. The CDR3 region is CASEVPPRGSNYGYTF. The DNA of the CDR3 is TGTGCCAGCGAAGTACCCCCTCGGGGGTCTAACTATGGCTACACCTTC.

The rearrangement joins TRBV29-1 to TRBJ2-2, with D maybe TRBD2 (5 bases). Germline V gives CDR1 SQVTM, CDR2 ANQGSEA. This CDR3 has 12 amino acids. V was clipped by 6 bases and J by 3 bases, with 8 bases between them. Written as DNA, the CDR3 is TGCAGCGTGGTGGAGGACACCGGGGAGCTGTTTTTT. This sequence encodes CSVVEDTGELFF.